Listed here are 28 T cell receptor beta chains from one sample, sequenced in a study of shared clonotypes between healthy human individuals. Clones were sequenced by immunoSEQ multiplex PCR, and TCRdb holds only the in-frame ones, with some missing. Seen here are 150,000 to 200,000 clones, around 63% observed once, and the top ten hold over 9.5%. The sample comprised memory CD4+ T cells sorted from blood. The subset here: CD45RA-negative fraction. All receptors come from a young man in good health.

The V call is TRBV21-1, the J call TRBJ1-1. TRBV21-1 is a listed pseudogene. The CDR3 has 12 residues. CDR3 sequence (DNA): TGTGCCAGCTCGAGAGTCTACACTGAAGCTTTCTTT. Protein sequence: CASSRVYTEAFF.

This sequence joins TRBV27 and TRBJ2-7; D is perhaps TRBD1 or TRBD2 (5 bases each). With 8 bases removed from V and 3 bases from J, the gap between germline ends came to 14 bases. The CDR3 loop spans 13 amino acids. Looked up from germline, CDR1 is MNHEY and CDR2 is SMNVEV (reference sequence). CDR3 in amino acids: CASQRSGGYEQYF. CDR3 sequence (DNA): TGTGCCAGCCAGCGAAGTGGGGGCTACGAGCAGTACTTC.

The genes are TRBV5-6 and TRBJ2-1; D not certain. Deletions cut 0 bases from V and 6 bases from J, with 7 bases between. CDR1 and CDR2 from the germline V gene are SGHDT and YYEEEE. The CDR3 has 13 amino acids. CDR3 sequence (DNA): TGTGCCAGCAGCTTGGTTGGGGTCAATGAGCAGTTCTTC. Amino acids: CASSLVGVNEQFF. Based on the CDR3 plus reference TRBV5-6 and TRBJ2-1, the full variable domain is DAGVTQSPTHLIKTRGQQVTLRCSPKSGHDTVSWYQQALGQGPQFIFQYYEEEERQRGNFPDRFSGHQFPNYSSELNVNALLLGDSALYLCASSLVGVNEQFFGPGTRLTVL.

The chain recombines TRBV20-1 with TRBJ2-1, with no clear D. The CDR3 sequence is 11 residues long. The V end lost 3 bases, the J end lost 9 bases, and 9 bases lay between the germline ends. The germline V gene has CDR1 DFQATT and CDR2 SNEGSKA (reference sequence). The CDR3 DNA sequence: TGCAGTGCTAGTACTCATGGTGAGCAGTTCTTC. Encoded protein: CSASTHGEQFF.

This clone was seen a few times. The chain links TRBV5-1 to TRBJ2-2; 10 bases fit TRBD2. CDR1 SGHRS and CDR2 YFSETQ come from the germline V gene. Trimming took 2 bases from V and 5 from J; bases not matched to a gene: 3. There are 15 residues in the CDR3. The DNA of the CDR3 is TGCGCCAGCAGCTTCAGCGGGAGGGAAACCGGGGAGCTGTTTTTT. It encodes CASSFSGRETGELFF.

CDR3 DNA: TGTGCCAGCAGCTTAGCTAGCGGGAACCAAGAGACCCAGTACTTC. Amino acid sequence: CASSLASGNQETQYF. The chain employs TRBV11-2 and TRBJ2-5, with TRBD2 matching over 9 bases. V was pared by 1 base and J by 0 bases, with 0 bases of the junction left unmatched. The CDR3 extends over 15 amino acids. CDR1 and CDR2 (germline): SGHAT, FQNNGV.

As regards this clone: Distinct nucleotide sequences in the sample also encode this CDR3. The chain employs TRBV15 and TRBJ2-1, with 10 bases identical to TRBD2. Germline V gene data show CDR1 as LNHNV and CDR2 as YYDKDF (reference sequence). The CDR3 runs to 15 residues. V lost 0 bases and J lost 6; bases outside the gene matches: 2. The chain's CDR3 is CATSRDLAGVNEQFF. The CDR3 nucleotides read TGTGCCACCAGCAGAGACCTAGCGGGGGTCAATGAGCAGTTCTTC.

Details on this clone: Other DNA sequences from this sample encode an identical CDR3 as well. This rearrangement joins TRBV2 to TRBJ2-1; 7 bases align to TRBD1. The CDR3 consists of 16 residues. V was pared by 1 base and J by 3 bases, with 6 bases of the junction left unmatched. Germline V gives CDR1 SNHLY, CDR2 FYNNEI. DNA for the CDR3: TGTGCCAGCAGTGAAGTAAGGGACAGTTACTACAATGAGCAGTTCTTC. Its protein is CASSEVRDSYYNEQFF.

This clone came up many times. The rearrangement uses TRBV4-1 and TRBJ2-3; 7 nucleotides line up with TRBD2. The CDR3 has 16 residues. Trimming took 4 bases from V and 5 from J; bases not matched to a gene: 12. Germline CDR1 and CDR2: MGHRA and YSYEKL. The CDR3 is CASSRSFPSGGDTQYF. The CDR3 coding sequence is TGCGCCAGCAGCCGGTCGTTCCCCTCGGGAGGAGATACGCAGTATTTT.

Concerning this clone: The identical CDR3 is also encoded by other nucleotide sequences in the sample. The chain has TRBV30 and TRBJ2-1; 13 positions agree with TRBD2. The length of the CDR3 is 17 residues. Per germline, CDR1 GTSNPN and CDR2 SVGIG (reference sequence). V trimming: 3 bases; J trimming: 0 bases; junction bases outside the gene matches: 5. DNA of the CDR3: TGTGCCTGGAGGAGACTAGCGGGAGGCAGCTCCTACAATGAGCAGTTCTTC. Residues: CAWRRLAGGSSYNEQFF.

The chain uses TRBV7-8 and TRBJ2-7; possible D gene TRBD2, 5 bases. The length of the CDR3 is 16 residues. V was pared by 2 bases and J by 3 bases, with 17 bases between. Germline CDR1 and CDR2: SGHVS and FQNEAQ. For the CDR3, the DNA is TGTGCCAGCAGCTTAACCTCAAGAGGGCACATCTACGAGCAGTACTTC. Its protein is CASSLTSRGHIYEQYF.

This rearrangement joins TRBV4-1 to TRBJ2-3, with TRBD2 identical over 11 bases. Trimming removed 3 bases from V and 2 bases from J; junction bases left unmatched: 10. CDR1 and CDR2 (germline): MGHRA, YSYEKL. The length of the CDR3 is 18 residues. CDR3 amino acids: CASSQGIAGGPVTDTQYF. The CDR3 bases are TGCGCCAGCAGCCAGGGGATAGCGGGAGGGCCAGTCACAGATACGCAGTATTTT.

The rearrangement links TRBV27 to TRBJ2-5; D tentatively reads TRBD1 or TRBD2 (5 bases each). The V and J ends lost 7 bases and 0 bases respectively, with 9 bases between them. Germline V gene sequence: CDR1 MNHEY, CDR2 SMNVEV (reference sequence). CDR3 length equals 13 residues. CDR3 nucleotides: TGTGCCAGCACCGGGACCAACCAAGAGACCCAGTACTTC. Protein product: CASTGTNQETQYF.

This clone was detected a few times. The chain recombines TRBV4-1 with TRBJ2-7; tentatively, D is TRBD2 (6 bases). Looked up from germline, CDR1 is MGHRA and CDR2 is YSYEKL. CDR3 length: 13 residues. Between the trimmed V and J ends, which lost 0 bases and 5 bases, there was a span of 8 bases. CDR3 residues: CASSQDAGHEQYF. DNA for the CDR3: TGCGCCAGCAGCCAAGACGCGGGGCACGAGCAGTACTTC.

This clone was counted between two and nine times. V and J are TRBV7-9 and TRBJ2-7; D unresolved. The germline V gene encodes CDR1 SEHNR and CDR2 FQNEAQ (reference sequence). V was cut by 1 base and J by 6 bases, with 13 bases left in between. There are 14 residues in the CDR3. CDR3 nucleotide sequence: TGTGCCAGCAGCTTAGACGGGTTGGTTCGCGAGCAGTACTTC. Its translation: CASSLDGLVREQYF.

The CDR3 DNA is TGTGCCAGCAGCCCTACTAGCGGGAGTACAGATACGCAGTATTTT. It translates to CASSPTSGSTDTQYF. The chain carries TRBV2 and TRBJ2-3, with 11 bases identical to TRBD2. Germline loops: CDR1 SNHLY, CDR2 FYNNEI. V was clipped by 6 bases and J by 3 bases; unmatched bases: 5. This CDR3 region has 15 residues.

To note about this clone: This CDR3 is also generated by other DNA sequences in the sample. The chain has TRBV7-2 and TRBJ1-2, with 12 bases that match TRBD1. Germline assignment: CDR1 SGHTA and CDR2 FQGNSA. This CDR3 has 15 residues. V lost 4 bases to trimming and J lost 4 bases; unmatched junction nucleotides: 4. CDR3 in amino acids: CASSSRDRGLYGYTF. CDR3 nucleotides: TGTGCCAGCAGCTCCCGGGACAGGGGGCTCTATGGCTACACCTTC.

A few counts support this clone. The J gene is TRBJ2-1, the V gene TRBV7-2; 8 nucleotides agree with TRBD2. Germline CDR1 reads SGHTA; CDR2 reads FQGNSA. The CDR3 totals 16 residues. The V gene end was trimmed by 5 bases and the J gene end by 6 bases; junction bases not matched to a gene: 12. The CDR3: CASSPRGAGVINEQFF. CDR3 coding DNA: TGTGCCAGCAGCCCCCGGGGAGCGGGAGTGATCAATGAGCAGTTCTTC.

The chain has TRBV27 and TRBJ1-5; perhaps TRBD1 as D (5 bases). The CDR3 sequence is 15 residues long. In germline, CDR1 is MNHEY, CDR2 SMNVEV (reference sequence). Trimming took off 7 bases at V and 5 bases at J, with 18 bases between the two ends. The CDR3 loop reads CASKRRQGSDQPQHF. DNA of the CDR3: TGTGCCAGCAAACGGAGGCAGGGTAGTGATCAGCCCCAGCATTTT.

This clone was observed a few times. This chain links TRBV11-2 with TRBJ1-5; D is unclear. Germline assignment: CDR1 SGHAT and CDR2 FQNNGV. The CDR3 is 15 amino acids. V gave up 5 bases and J gave up 0 bases, with 11 bases separating them. The CDR3: CASSAGRLSNQPQHF. The CDR3 region has the DNA TGTGCCAGCAGCGCTGGGCGACTTAGCAATCAGCCCCAGCATTTT.

The V gene is TRBV29-1, the J gene TRBJ2-1; a possible D gene is TRBD1 (5 bases). Deletions cut 7 bases from V and 5 bases from J, with 15 bases between. This CDR3 is 13 amino acids long. CDR1 and CDR2 from the germline V gene are SQVTM and ANQGSEA. This CDR3 is CSAHPDSNNEQFF. The CDR3 DNA reads TGCAGCGCCCATCCCGACAGCAACAATGAGCAGTTCTTC.

The chain links TRBV11-1 to TRBJ1-2, with a possible D match to TRBD1 (6 bases). The CDR3 runs 13 residues. Trimming cost V 4 bases and J 5 bases, with 11 bases left between them. CDR1 SGHAT and CDR2 FQDESV come from the germline V gene (reference sequence). The chain's CDR3 is CASSSDRRYGYTF. The CDR3 DNA sequence: TGTGCCAGCAGCTCCGACAGGAGATATGGCTACACCTTC.

The DNA of the CDR3 is TGTGCCAGCCGTCCCCCCCAAGAGACCCAGTACTTC. It yields the protein CASRPPQETQYF. V usage is TRBV2 and J usage is TRBJ2-5; unclear D gene. The germline V gene encodes CDR1 SNHLY and CDR2 FYNNEI. Trimming stripped 8 bases from V and 1 base from J, with 8 bases between. This CDR3 region has 12 residues.

The gene calls are TRBV5-4 and TRBJ2-7, with D unclear. This CDR3 is 13 amino acids long. The V and J ends lost 4 bases and 3 bases respectively, with 11 bases between them. Germline lookup yields CDR1 SGHNT and CDR2 YYREEE (reference sequence). This CDR3 reads CASSLRSGYEQYF. The CDR3 DNA is TGTGCCAGCAGCCTCCGATCAGGCTACGAGCAGTACTTC.

CDR3 region: CASSRASTDTQYF. DNA of the CDR3: TGTGCCAGCAGCCGGGCTAGCACAGATACGCAGTATTTT. The V call is TRBV11-2, the J call TRBJ2-3; D not resolved. The CDR3 loop spans 13 amino acids. Germline loops: CDR1 SGHAT, CDR2 FQNNGV. V was shortened by 5 bases and J by 0 bases, with 6 bases between the two germline ends.

The J gene is TRBJ1-5, the V gene TRBV15; 9 bases line up with TRBD1. The V gene end was trimmed by 4 bases and the J gene end by 2 bases; junction bases not matched to a gene: 6. CDR1 is LNHNV and CDR2 is YYDKDF in the germline V gene (reference sequence). The CDR3 totals 16 residues. The DNA of the CDR3 is TGTGCCACCAGCACCCGCACAGGGGGCGGCAATCAGCCCCAGCATTTT. Its protein is CATSTRTGGGNQPQHF.

The CDR3 DNA reads TGTGCCAGCAGTTTCGGGACAGGGGGCTACGAGCAGTACTTC. Translating it yields CASSFGTGGYEQYF. The rearrangement joins TRBV27 to TRBJ2-7, with TRBD1 matching over 11 bases. Germline V gene data show CDR1 as MNHEY and CDR2 as SMNVEV (reference sequence). This CDR3 is built from 14 residues. The V gene end was trimmed by 3 bases and the J gene end by 3 bases; junction bases not matched to a gene: 1.

The sample holds a few counts of this clone. The CDR3 DNA reads as TGTGCCAGCAGCTTAGGAGGAGTCGGGAAAGCTTTCTTT. It translates to CASSLGGVGKAFF. This chain joins TRBV7-9 and TRBJ1-1; D gene uncertain. Germline V lookup: CDR1 SEHNR, CDR2 FQNEAQ (reference sequence). V lost 1 base and J 9 bases, leaving 12 bases between the germline ends. The CDR3 spans 13 residues.